This TCR beta chain was captured in a study of cytomegalovirus exposure and HLA in healthy donors. The ends lost 6 bases at V and 1 base at J; junction bases unmatched: 6. From germline, CDR1 is MDHEN and CDR2 SYDVKM. The CDR3 loop spans 16 amino acids. 13 Jbeta primers and 60 Vbeta primers were used for the PCR. TCRdb keeps only in-frame clones here, not all; method: immunoSEQ multiplex PCR. The sample consists of about 150,000 clones, more than 70% of them appearing once. The clonotype originates from a woman aged 40 to 49 in good health and CMV-seropositive. This chain links TRBV28 with TRBJ1-1; TRBD1 agrees at 12 bases. The sample taken for sequencing was PBMCs. The CDR3 nucleotides are TGTGCCAGCAGCCGGGACAGGGGGCAAGGGAACACTGAAGCTTTCTTT. It translates to CASSRDRGQGNTEAFF.